A selection of T cell receptor beta chains follows, all from one sample in a study of blood T cell repertoires in COVID-19. Using immunoSEQ multiplex PCR, the repertoire was profiled, and TCRdb retains in-frame clones only, with some absent. In the table there are just over 150,000 clones, 85% to 95% of which are singletons. The sample consisted of peripheral blood. The receptors originated from a woman aged 45-65 years with acute or convalescent COVID-19. Both conserved end residues are part of each CDR3. A D gene is named only where the DNA matches it firmly. Clone size, where shown, is once, few, many, or a class for clones that have expanded.

NA	NA	TRBJ1-4	TRBV24-1	TGTGCCCCCGGGAGGCAGAAGAAACCCGTTTGGCGCATGGGGACTAATGAAAAACTGTTTTTT	CAPGRQKKPVWRMGTNEKLFF
TRBD1	NA	TRBJ2-7	TRBV7-9	TGTGCCAGCAACCAAGAAGGGGGCTCCCTCTACGAGCAGTACTTC	CASNQEGGSLYEQYF
NA	NA	TRBJ1-2	TRBV9	TGTGCCAGCAGCGTAGAGGACAGCGTTAACTATGGCTACACCTTC	CASSVEDSVNYGYTF
TRBD1	NA	TRBJ2-3	TRBV18	TGTGCCAGCTCATACCCAGGGGGCTGGGATACGCAGTATTTT	CASSYPGGWDTQYF
TRBD1	NA	TRBJ1-1	TRBV4-1	TGCGCCAGCAGCCCTACAGGGGGCCGGGGGGCTTTCTTT	CASSPTGGRGAFF
NA	NA	TRBJ1-2	TRBV11-2	TGTGCCAGCAGCTTAGGCAGGATCTATGGCTACACCTTC	CASSLGRIYGYTF
NA	NA	TRBJ2-7	TRBV19	TGTGCCAGTAGTACCCGGGGAGGATTCGAGCAGTACTTC	CASSTRGGFEQYF
TRBD2	NA	TRBJ2-7	TRBV3-1/TRBV3-2	TGTGCCAGCAGCCAAGGCCTAGCGGGGACCTACGAGCAGTACTTC	CASSQGLAGTYEQYF
NA	NA	TRBJ1-4	TRBV7-2	TGTGCCAGCAGCTCGTCTTCTAATGAAAAACTGTTTTTT	CASSSSSNEKLFF
TRBD1	NA	TRBJ2-5	TRBV5-6	TGTGCCAGCAGCTGGACAGGGGGAGAGACCCAGTACTTC	CASSWTGGETQYF
TRBD1	NA	TRBJ1-2	TRBV19	TGTGCCAGTAGTATAGCCCAGGGGGGCTATGGCTACACCTTC	CASSIAQGGYGYTF
TRBD1	NA	TRBJ1-5	TRBV18	TGTGCCAGCTCAAGGACAGGGGAAAATCAGCCCCAGCATTTT	CASSRTGENQPQHF
NA	NA	TRBJ1-1	TRBV4-3	TGCGCCAGCAGTTGGACAGTAGAGGGGGAGGGCACTGAAGCTTTCTTT	CASSWTVEGEGTEAFF
TRBD2	NA	TRBJ2-5	TRBV2	TGTGCCAGCAGGGGGGGGGAAGAGACCCAGTACTTC	CASRGGEETQYF
TRBD2	NA	TRBJ2-2	TRBV6-2/TRBV6-3	TGTGCCAGCAGTTACTCGGCGTTGGCGGGAGATAAATCCGGGGAGCTGTTTTTT	CASSYSALAGDKSGELFF
NA	few	TRBJ1-2	TRBV15	TGTGCCACCAGCAGTGGACAGCTCTATGGCTACACCTTC	CATSSGQLYGYTF
NA	few	TRBJ1-5	TRBV3-1/TRBV3-2	TGTGCCAGCAGCTTGGGGAGGGGTCAGCCCCAGCATTTT	CASSLGRGQPQHF
NA	once	TRBJ1-5	TRBV2	TGTGCCAGCAGAGAGGACATAAATCAGCCCCAGCATTTT	CASREDINQPQHF
NA	NA	TRBJ2-7	TRBV20-1	TGCAGTGCAGAGGTCCTCGAGCAGTACTTC	CSAEVLEQYF
TRBD1	NA	TRBJ1-1	TRBV6-2/TRBV6-3	TGTGCCAGCAGTTACGTAGACAGGGGCCCTGAAGCTTTCTTT	CASSYVDRGPEAFF
TRBD2	NA	TRBJ2-5	TRBV7-2	TGTGCCAGCAGCTTGGGACTAGCGGGAGGAGGAGAGACCCAGTACTTC	CASSLGLAGGGETQYF
NA	NA	TRBJ1-1	TRBV15	TGTGCCACCAGCAGAGCTCTAATGAACACTGAAGCTTTCTTT	CATSRALMNTEAFF
NA	NA	TRBJ2-7	TRBV5-6	TGTGCCAGCAGGGGCCCAGGGGAATACGAGCAGTACTTC	CASRGPGEYEQYF
TRBD1	NA	TRBJ1-4	TRBV4-1	TGCGCCAGCAGCCAAGATTGGGACAGGGGTGAAAAACTGTTTTTT	CASSQDWDRGEKLFF
NA	NA	TRBJ2-3	TRBV24-1	TGTGCCACCAGTGATTACAGGTCCAGGGATACGCAGTATTTT	CATSDYRSRDTQYF
TRBD2	NA	TRBJ2-7	TRBV7-9	TGTGCCACGGGGACTAGCGGGGGCCAGCTCTACGAGCAGTACTTC	CATGTSGGQLYEQYF
NA	NA	TRBJ2-7	TRBV27	TGTGCCAGCAGTTTAAGGCGCAGATTCTCGGGAGAGGTGGGCGAGCAGTACTTC	CASSLRRRFSGEVGEQYF
NA	few	TRBJ1-3	TRBV6-5	TGTGCCAGCAGTTACTCTACGGGAGTCTGGGGAAACACCATATATTTT	CASSYSTGVWGNTIYF
TRBD1	NA	TRBJ1-1	TRBV7-2	TGTGCCGGACGGGACAGGGGATTAAACACTGAAGCTTTCTTT	CAGRDRGLNTEAFF
NA	NA	TRBJ1-4	TRBV4-1	TGCGCCAGCAGCCAAGATGGGCAGGGAGGACTGTTTTTT	CASSQDGQGGLFF
NA	NA	TRBJ2-1	TRBV28	TGTGCCAACGCTAGGGTGGGGGGTGAGCAGTTCTTC	CANARVGGEQFF
TRBD2	NA	TRBJ2-2	TRBV24-1	TGTGCCGTTGCTAGCGGGACTCTCACCGGGGAGCTGTTTTTT	CAVASGTLTGELFF
NA	NA	TRBJ1-6	TRBV7-2	TGTGCCAGCAGCTTAGCGTCAGGGTACCCCCTCCACTTT	CASSLASGYPLHF
NA	NA	TRBJ2-7	TRBV11-2	TGTGCCAGCAGCTTCGTCGGGGAGCAGTACTTC	CASSFVGEQYF
NA	NA	TRBJ1-1	TRBV29-1	TGCAGCGTTGTGGGGAGGTTGGTCACTGAAGCTTTCTTT	CSVVGRLVTEAFF
NA	few	TRBJ1-2	TRBV28	TGTGCCAGCAGCTACGAAGGACTGGATTCTTGGATCAACTATGGCTACACCTTC	CASSYEGLDSWINYGYTF
TRBD2	NA	TRBJ2-5	TRBV7-3	TGTGCCAGCAGCCCCGGACCCGGGGGGGGTTGGGAGACCCAGTACTTC	CASSPGPGGGWETQYF
TRBD1	NA	TRBJ2-2	TRBV28	TGTGCCAGCAGAGGACCGGGACAGGAAAACACCGGGGAGCTGTTTTTT	CASRGPGQENTGELFF
NA	NA	TRBJ1-4	TRBV15	TGTGCCACCAGCAGAGGCCAGCGACAGGCTCCTAATGAAAAACTGTTTTTT	CATSRGQRQAPNEKLFF
NA	NA	TRBJ2-5	TRBV20-1	TGCAGTGCTAGTTATAGCGTGGAGACCCAGTACTTC	CSASYSVETQYF
TRBD2	NA	TRBJ2-1	TRBV24-1	TGTGCCACCAGTGTGGCGGGGGGGCCACGAAATGAGCAGTTCTTC	CATSVAGGPRNEQFF
NA	NA	TRBJ1-2	TRBV2	TGTGCCAGCATAAGAGGACAGAAAGCTAACTATGGCTACACCTTC	CASIRGQKANYGYTF
TRBD2	NA	TRBJ2-5	TRBV4-1	TGCGCCAGCAGCCAAGGCGGGGGGGCCATGAAGACCCAGTACTTC	CASSQGGGAMKTQYF
NA	once	TRBJ1-2	TRBV4-3	TGCGCCAGCAGCCAAGGAGATGAGCTCTATGGCTACACCTTC	CASSQGDELYGYTF
NA	NA	TRBJ1-1	TRBV4-3	TGCGCCAGCAGCCAAGAAGTCCCCAGGGCCTATTCTATGTTTGGTAACACTGAAGCTTTCTTT	CASSQEVPRAYSMFGNTEAFF
NA	NA	TRBJ2-7	TRBV24-1	TGTGCCACCAGCGAGGAGGGCAACGAGCAGTACTTC	CATSEEGNEQYF
NA	once	TRBJ2-5	TRBV15	TGTGCCACCAGCCGGTCCAGGGCAGAGACCCAGTACTTC	CATSRSRAETQYF
TRBD1	once	TRBJ2-7	TRBV6-2/TRBV6-3	TGTGCCAGCAGTTACTCGACTACCCGGGACAGTACTATCTACGAGCAGTACTTC	CASSYSTTRDSTIYEQYF
TRBD2	NA	TRBJ2-2	TRBV30	TGTGCCTGGAGTGGACTAGCGGGAGAAACCGGGGAGCTGTTTTTT	CAWSGLAGETGELFF
TRBD1	NA	TRBJ1-4	TRBV29-1	TGCAGCGCCAACAGGGGGCTAGGAGCTAATGAAAAACTGTTTTTT	CSANRGLGANEKLFF
NA	NA	TRBJ2-7	TRBV21-1	TGTGCCAGCAGCAAAGGAGTGGGGACACCTCCCTCCTACGAGCAGTACTTC	CASSKGVGTPPSYEQYF
NA	NA	TRBJ1-2	TRBV19	TGTGCCAGTAGTATTGCGGAATTCAAGACTAACTATGGCTACACCTTC	CASSIAEFKTNYGYTF
NA	NA	TRBJ1-3	TRBV27	TGTGCCAGCAAGGGGTCTGGAAACACCATATATTTT	CASKGSGNTIYF
NA	once	TRBJ1-2	TRBV4-2	TGTGCCAGCAGCCAAGATGGGAGGAAGGGTTATGGCTACACCTTC	CASSQDGRKGYGYTF
TRBD1	NA	TRBJ2-7	TRBV10-3	TGTGCGATAGGACAGGGCGGTTACGAGCAGTACTTC	CAIGQGGYEQYF
NA	NA	TRBJ1-1	TRBV9	TGTGCCAGCAGTGCCCACGGGGGGCGGATGAACACTGAAGCTTTCTTT	CASSAHGGRMNTEAFF
TRBD2	NA	TRBJ2-3	TRBV6-2/TRBV6-3	TGTGCCAGCAGTTACGGCCGACCCCTAGCGGGAGCTTTGGCAGATACGCAGTATTTT	CASSYGRPLAGALADTQYF
TRBD2	few	TRBJ2-5	TRBV7-6	TGTGCCAGCAGCTTAGGAGCGGGGGCTCAAGAGACCCAGTACTTC	CASSLGAGAQETQYF
TRBD1	NA	TRBJ2-7	TRBV19	TGTGCCAGTAGTCCGGCCGGGACAGGGGAGTACGAGCAGTACTTC	CASSPAGTGEYEQYF
NA	NA	TRBJ1-1	TRBV7-2	TGTGCCAGCAGCTCAGCCCTGGACAGCTCTGAAGCTTTCTTT	CASSSALDSSEAFF